These 25 T cell receptor beta chains were sequenced from one sample in a study of HIV-infected patients and healthy controls. No cell fractionation was done, so the repertoire covers all unsorted peripheral blood T cells. About 480 ng RNA was reverse transcribed with alpha and beta constant-region primers. Alpha and beta chain libraries were made separately by chain-specific third strand synthesis with multiplexing indices. TCRdb used MiXCR to reprocess the 5' RACE reads, holding one entry per CDR3 protein. The repertoire holds some 8,600 distinct CDR3 sequences, with about 6.3% as singletons. The input for sequencing was blood, taken before antiretroviral therapy. The receptors stem from an adult with HIV infection.

This clonotype was seen at least ten times. The chain couples TRBV4-1 to TRBJ2-6, with D unclear. The CDR3 is 15 amino acids. Germline CDR1 reads MGHRA; CDR2 reads YSYEKL. The ends were cut back, 3 bases at V and 0 bases at J, with 6 bases in the middle. The CDR3 loop is CASSQVGSGANVLTF. The CDR3 bases are TGCGCCAGCAGCCAGGTGGGCTCTGGGGCCAACGTCCTGACTTTC.

This clonotype was counted at least ten times. V is TRBV7-2 and J is TRBJ2-7; maybe TRBD2 (6 bases). The CDR3 totals 16 residues. The germline V and J ends were trimmed by 5 bases and 7 bases, with 24 bases remaining between them. Germline values: CDR1 SGHTA, CDR2 FQGNSA. The CDR3 spells CASSPRRATDYVEQYF. The CDR3 DNA reads TGTGCCAGCAGCCCCAGGCGGGCGACGGACTACGTGGAGCAGTACTTC.

This clonotype has a count of ten or more. V gene TRBV6-4 combines with J gene TRBJ2-2, with D uncertain. V shed 6 bases and J shed 4 bases, with 9 bases lying between them. Germline V gene sequence: CDR1 MRHNA, CDR2 SNTAGT. The CDR3 spans 13 residues. The chain's CDR3 is CASRPQSTGELFF. For the CDR3, the DNA is TGTGCCAGCAGGCCCCAAAGCACCGGGGAGCTGTTTTTT.

This clonotype was seen a handful of times. This chain links TRBV6-5 with TRBJ2-3, with TRBD2 identical over 10 bases. Trimming took 0 bases from V and 8 from J; bases not matched to a gene: 8. The CDR3 runs 16 residues. Germline V gene data show CDR1 as MNHEY and CDR2 as SVGAGI. This CDR3 is CASSYSLAGARATQYF. The CDR3 nucleotides are TGTGCCAGCAGTTACTCGCTAGCGGGGGCCCGAGCTACGCAGTATTTT.

Ten or more counts support this clonotype. The rearrangement links TRBV7-9 to TRBJ1-3; no firm D call. This CDR3 has 12 amino acids. Trimming pared 5 bases from V and 4 bases from J, leaving 6 bases between. Germline V gene sequence: CDR1 SEHNR, CDR2 FQNEAQ (reference sequence). CDR3 loop: CASSRAGNTIYF. The CDR3 coding sequence is TGTGCCAGCAGCCGGGCCGGAAACACCATATATTTT.

Judged by abundance, this clonotype is medium-sized. V is TRBV5-1 and J is TRBJ2-4; TRBD2 is a possible D gene (5 bases). This CDR3 comprises 14 residues. With 2 bases removed from V and 10 bases from J, the gap between germline ends came to 16 bases. CDR1 is SGHRS and CDR2 is YFSETQ in the germline V gene. CDR3 amino acids: CASSLGAAQDIQYF. The CDR3, as DNA: TGCGCCAGCAGCTTAGGAGCGGCGCAAGATATTCAGTACTTC.

This chain connects TRBV11-2 to TRBJ2-6, with 8 nucleotides matching TRBD1. The germline gives CDR1 SGHAT, CDR2 FQNNGV. The CDR3 loop spans 19 amino acids. V shed 1 base, J shed 0 bases, and the junction held 8 bases outside the gene matches. CDR3 region: CASSLGSGGPDSGANVLTF. The CDR3 DNA is TGTGCCAGCAGCTTAGGCTCAGGGGGCCCAGACTCTGGGGCCAACGTCCTGACTTTC. The whole variable domain, filled in from reference TRBV11-2 and TRBJ2-6, reads EAGVAQSPRYKIIEKRQSVAFWCNPISGHATLYWYQQILGQGPKLLIQFQNNGVVDDSQLPKDRFSAERLKGVDSTLKIQPAKLEDSAVYLCASSLGSGGPDSGANVLTFGAGSRLTVL.

This clonotype is judged medium-sized. The V and J genes are TRBV4-3 and TRBJ1-4, with 8 nucleotides matching TRBD1. The CDR3 sequence is 14 residues long. The ends lost 0 bases at V and 12 bases at J; junction bases unmatched: 6. Germline lookup yields CDR1 LGHNA and CDR2 YSLEER. CDR3 in amino acids: CASSQEVQGVELFF. CDR3 in DNA: TGCGCCAGCAGCCAAGAGGTACAGGGGGTCGAACTGTTTTTT.

CDR3 DNA: TGTGCCAGCTCACCACCGTCTGGACAGGGATTTGGTGAGCAGTTCTTC. Amino acid sequence: CASSPPSGQGFGEQFF. V is TRBV18 and J is TRBJ2-1, with 8 positions matching TRBD1. Germline assignment: CDR1 KGHSH and CDR2 LQKENI. V dropped 0 bases and J dropped 9; count of bases not matched to a gene: 10. The CDR3 extends over 16 amino acids.

This clonotype was counted ten times or more. The chain couples TRBV6-6 to TRBJ2-7, with D perhaps TRBD1 or TRBD2 (5 bases each). CDR1 is MNHNY and CDR2 is SVGAGI in the germline V gene (reference sequence). The CDR3 has 15 amino acids. The V end lost 6 bases, the J end lost 1 base, and 16 bases lay between the germline ends. The CDR3 reads CASSTPRDGSYEQYF. As DNA, the CDR3 is TGTGCCAGCAGCACCCCTCGGGACGGTTCCTACGAGCAGTACTTC.

This clonotype is categorized as medium-sized. The chain couples TRBV20-1 to TRBJ2-3; TRBD2 agrees at 9 bases. The CDR3 loop spans 17 amino acids. Trimming took 5 bases from V and 2 from J; bases not matched to a gene: 14. CDR1 is DFQATT, CDR2 SNEGSKA, per germline (reference sequence). The CDR3 loop is CSALPAGGRANTDTQYF. CDR3 DNA: TGCAGTGCTCTCCCGGCGGGGGGGCGCGCGAACACAGATACGCAGTATTTT.

In its sample, this clonotype was seen many times. This chain joins TRBV4-2 and TRBJ1-2; D might be TRBD1 (6 bases). Germline V gives CDR1 LGHNA, CDR2 YNFKEQ. Deletions cut 4 bases from V and 4 bases from J, with 13 bases between. The CDR3 has 14 residues. This CDR3 reads CASSRDTGAYGYTF. Here the CDR3 DNA reads TGTGCCAGCAGCCGGGACACCGGAGCCTATGGCTACACCTTC.

A few counts support this clonotype. This chain uses TRBV4-1 with TRBJ1-2, with D perhaps matching TRBD1 (5 bases). V was pared by 4 bases and J by 6 bases, with 18 bases between. CDR3 length: 15 amino acids. Germline values: CDR1 MGHRA, CDR2 YSYEKL. DNA for the CDR3: TGCGCCAGCAGCCCGCACGGATCGGTGGGGGATGGCTACACCTTC. Translation: CASSPHGSVGDGYTF.

This clonotype has ten or more counts. This chain connects TRBV20-1 to TRBJ1-2; D may be TRBD1 (6 bases). Between the trimmed V and J ends, which lost 5 bases and 7 bases, there was a span of 17 bases. The CDR3 is made up of 13 amino acids. Germline V gives CDR1 DFQATT, CDR2 SNEGSKA (reference sequence). This CDR3 reads CSASVSGAGGYTF. The CDR3 DNA reads as TGCAGTGCTTCCGTCTCGGGGGCGGGTGGCTACACCTTC.

Ten or more counts support this clonotype. This rearrangement joins TRBV6-6 to TRBJ2-7; D is undetermined. This CDR3 spans 13 amino acids. V lost 8 bases to trimming and J lost 0 bases, with 11 bases between them. Germline V gene sequence: CDR1 MNHNY, CDR2 SVGAGI (reference sequence). CDR3 DNA sequence: TGTGCCAGCTTAGACCTATACTCCTACGAGCAGTACGTC. This sequence encodes CASLDLYSYEQYV.

This clonotype appeared many times. The V call is TRBV6-5, the J call TRBJ1-6; D gene unclear. The germline V and J ends were trimmed by 0 bases and 9 bases, with 6 bases remaining between them. Germline V CDR1 and CDR2: MNHEY, SVGAGI. This CDR3 contains 13 residues. CDR3 nucleotide sequence: TGTGCCAGCAGTTACTCGGGGTTTTCACCCCTCCACTTT. It specifies CASSYSGFSPLHF.

By sample fraction, this clonotype is hyperexpanded (1% or more). The chain links TRBV7-9 to TRBJ2-6, with D maybe TRBD1 (6 bases). Germline CDR1 is SEHNR and CDR2 is FQNEAQ (reference sequence). The CDR3 covers 16 residues. V was trimmed by 4 bases and J by 0 bases, leaving 10 bases between them. The CDR3 spells CASSSKGVSGANVLTF. The CDR3 bases are TGTGCCAGCAGCTCAAAGGGGGTCTCTGGGGCCAACGTCCTGACTTTC.

This clonotype was seen ten or more times. The chain is built from TRBV7-8 and TRBJ2-7; D call uncertain. The CDR3 spans 13 residues. Germline V lookup: CDR1 SGHVS, CDR2 FQNEAQ. The V gene lost 5 bases and the J gene lost 4 bases, with 12 bases spanning the gap. The chain's CDR3 is CASSHTDGYEQYF. CDR3 DNA: TGTGCCAGCAGCCATACCGACGGGTACGAGCAGTACTTC.

The chain uses TRBV6-5 and TRBJ1-5; no reliable D call. V lost 1 base and J 2 bases, leaving 6 bases between the germline ends. Germline values: CDR1 MNHEY, CDR2 SVGAGI. There are 14 residues in the CDR3. The CDR3 loop is CASSYFAGNQPQHF. The CDR3 region has the DNA TGTGCCAGCAGTTACTTCGCGGGCAATCAGCCCCAGCATTTT.

By share of the sample, this clonotype is medium-sized. The rearrangement links TRBV4-1 to TRBJ1-1; D is unresolved. This CDR3 region has 16 residues. V was clipped by 0 bases and J by 0 bases, with 11 bases between them. Per germline, CDR1 MGHRA and CDR2 YSYEKL. The CDR3 is CASSQDYGRLNTEAFF. As DNA, the CDR3 is TGCGCCAGCAGCCAAGATTATGGCCGGCTGAACACTGAAGCTTTCTTT.

This clonotype is medium-sized. This chain uses TRBV20-1 with TRBJ2-3, with 7 bases lining up with TRBD2. The CDR3 has 13 amino acids. J was trimmed by 8 bases and V by 4 bases; bases with no gene match: 9. Looked up from germline, CDR1 is DFQATT and CDR2 is SNEGSKA (reference sequence). CDR3 residues: CSATPRGWGTQYF. The CDR3 region has the DNA TGCAGTGCTACACCGCGGGGGTGGGGTACGCAGTATTTT.

This chain uses TRBV20-1 with TRBJ2-5, with 9 positions matching TRBD2. Looked up from germline, CDR1 is DFQATT and CDR2 is SNEGSKA (reference sequence). V was clipped by 3 bases and J by 5 bases; unmatched bases: 7. The CDR3 contains 14 residues. DNA of the CDR3: TGCAGTGCTAGGAGCGCGGGGGGGCGCGAGACCCAGTACTTC. Protein sequence: CSARSAGGRETQYF.

In its sample, this clonotype was seen many times. The chain combines TRBV20-1 with TRBJ2-7, with D possibly matching TRBD1 (5 bases). Between the trimmed V and J ends, which lost 6 bases and 3 bases, there was a span of 18 bases. Germline CDR1 and CDR2: DFQATT and SNEGSKA (reference sequence). The CDR3 loop spans 14 amino acids. The CDR3 protein is CSAADTKLFYEQYF. The CDR3 DNA follows: TGCAGTGCGGCGGACACGAAGCTATTCTACGAGCAGTACTTC.

This clonotype was observed many times. The chain links TRBV20-1 to TRBJ1-2, with D tentatively TRBD1 (6 bases). The CDR3 is 17 residues long. V lost 4 bases to trimming and J lost 0 bases, with 21 bases between them. Germline V CDR1 and CDR2: DFQATT, SNEGSKA (reference sequence). The CDR3 protein is CSATLGGQELSNYGYTF. The CDR3 DNA reads as TGCAGTGCTACACTTGGGGGACAAGAACTCTCTAACTATGGCTACACCTTC.

This clonotype was observed at least ten times. The rearrangement joins TRBV3-1 to TRBJ2-2, with TRBD2 identical over 7 bases. The ends lost 2 bases at V and 1 base at J; junction bases unmatched: 13. Germline V lookup: CDR1 LGHDT, CDR2 YNNKEL (reference sequence). This CDR3 region has 19 residues. The CDR3 DNA is TGTGCCAGCAGCCAAACGACTGTACAAGCGGGGAAGAACACCGGGGAGCTGTTTTTT. Its translation is CASSQTTVQAGKNTGELFF.